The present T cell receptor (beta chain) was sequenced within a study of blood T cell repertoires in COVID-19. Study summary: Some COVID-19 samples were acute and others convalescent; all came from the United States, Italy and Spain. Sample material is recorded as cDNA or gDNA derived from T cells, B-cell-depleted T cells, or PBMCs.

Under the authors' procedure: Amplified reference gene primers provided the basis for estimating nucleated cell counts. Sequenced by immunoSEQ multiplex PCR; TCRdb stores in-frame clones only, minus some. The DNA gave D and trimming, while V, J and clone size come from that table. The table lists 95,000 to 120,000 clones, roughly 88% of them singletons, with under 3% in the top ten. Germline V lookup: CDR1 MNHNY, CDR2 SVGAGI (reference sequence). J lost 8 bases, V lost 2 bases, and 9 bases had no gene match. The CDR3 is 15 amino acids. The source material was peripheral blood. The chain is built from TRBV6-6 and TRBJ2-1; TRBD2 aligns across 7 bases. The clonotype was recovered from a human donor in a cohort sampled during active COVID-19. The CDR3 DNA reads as TGTGCCAGCAGTTACGCGGGAGAGGTGAGGCATGAGCAGTTCTTC. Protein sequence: CASSYAGEVRHEQFF.